These 6 T cell receptor beta chains were sequenced from one sample in a study of control samples from healthy donors and cancer patients. The method was immunoSEQ multiplex PCR; TCRdb's version includes in-frame clones alone and lacks a portion of them. The data contain approximately 53,000 clones, 75% to 95% of them seen just once; the ten biggest clones take up around 0.91%. Sequenced sample: PBMCs. The receptors were gathered from a man aged 25-40 years with colorectal cancer.

The V and J genes are TRBV15 and TRBJ2-5; 10 nucleotides line up with TRBD2. The CDR3 runs to 16 residues. Per germline, CDR1 LNHNV and CDR2 YYDKDF (reference sequence). After removal of 1 base from V and 1 base from J, the junction contained 3 bases not matched to a gene. This CDR3 is CATSRGSGGAQETQYF. The CDR3 DNA follows: TGTGCCACCAGCAGAGGCAGCGGGGGGGCCCAAGAGACCCAGTACTTC.

The CDR3 loop is CASSQDMGATNEKLFF. Here the CDR3 DNA reads TGCGCCAGCAGCCAAGATATGGGAGCAACTAATGAAAAACTGTTTTTT. The chain carries TRBV4-3 and TRBJ1-4; no definite D call. Trimming removed 0 bases from V and 0 bases from J, with 8 bases in between. The CDR3 has 16 residues. CDR1 is LGHNA and CDR2 is YSLEER in the germline V gene.

V is TRBV28 and J is TRBJ1-6, with 8 bases matching TRBD1. This CDR3 contains 16 residues. CDR1 is MDHEN, CDR2 SYDVKM, per germline. The ends lost 5 bases at V and 4 bases at J; junction bases unmatched: 7. DNA of the CDR3: TGTGCCAGCAGTCAACTTGACAGGGGATATAATTCACCCCTCCACTTT. Encoded protein: CASSQLDRGYNSPLHF.

J is TRBJ1-6 and V is TRBV12-3 or TRBV12-4; D unclear. V was trimmed by 9 bases and J by 0 bases, leaving 6 bases between them. The CDR3 runs to 13 residues. For the CDR3, the DNA is TGTGCCAGTAGCCGCTCCTATAATTCACCCCTCCACTTT. Its translation is CASSRSYNSPLHF.

This chain uses TRBV30 with TRBJ1-1, with 9 bases fitting TRBD1. The junction had 0 bases not matched to a gene; V was cut back by 0 bases and J by 1 base. CDR1 is GTSNPN and CDR2 is SVGIG in the germline V gene (reference sequence). This CDR3 contains 14 residues. CDR3 nucleotide sequence: TGTGCCTGGAGTGTGGGACAGGGGAACACTGAAGCTTTCTTT. Its protein is CAWSVGQGNTEAFF. Full variable domain (rest looked up from reference TRBV30 and TRBJ1-1): SQTIHQWPATLVQPVGSPLSLECTVEGTSNPNLYWYRQAAGRGLQLLFYSVGIGQISSEVPQNLSASRPQDRQFILSSKKLLLSDSGFYLCAWSVGQGNTEAFFGQGTRLTVV.

As to this clone: One end of the junction does not line up with germline, which may come from a read error. The CDR3 loop is CASSLRQGRDQPQHF. The CDR3 nucleotides read TGTGCCAGCAGCTTAAGGCAGGGGAGAGATCAGCCCCAACATTTT. The rearrangement links TRBV7-2 to TRBJ1-5, with D possibly being TRBD1 (6 bases). The CDR3 is 15 amino acids. Germline loops: CDR1 SGHTA, CDR2 FQGNSA.